This T cell receptor beta chain comes out of a study of long-term antiretroviral therapy in people with HIV. Findings and caveats of the study: Blood dates from the mid-2000s to the late 2010s, possibly under older ART regimens. Whichever time point was examined, clones expanded before ART dominated the repertoire.

The study drew at least one pre-ART and at least two post-ART PBMC samples from every donor. Treatment locations for all participants with HIV were in the United States. Assay version v3.0 of immunoSEQ was used, and it was run at survey level. Data came from immunoSEQ multiplex PCR; TCRdb stores just in-frame clones and leaves some out. Of about 21,000 clones in the sample, under 90% were seen once. About this clone itself: Antigen: not known.

The CDR3 contains 15 residues. Looked up from germline, CDR1 is LNHNV and CDR2 is YYDKDF (reference sequence). Trimming took 1 base from V and 2 from J, leaving 8 bases between them. This receptor was taken from a man aged 45-65 years with HIV. V is TRBV15 and J is TRBJ1-4; a weak D match, TRBD1 (5 bases). The material sequenced was unsorted PBMCs, taken at the start of antiretroviral therapy. Here the CDR3 reads CATSRGGVTNEKLFF. The CDR3 DNA is TGTGCCACCAGCAGAGGGGGGGTGACTAATGAAAAACTGTTTTTT.